This TCR beta chain was sequenced for a study of control samples from healthy donors and cancer patients. The germline V gene encodes CDR1 LNHDA and CDR2 SQIVND (reference sequence). The CDR3 runs to 14 residues. J lost 9 bases, V lost 7 bases, and 10 bases had no gene match. Produced via immunoSEQ multiplex PCR; TCRdb's table is partial and in-frame only. The sample lists 80,000 or so clones, about nine tenths occurring once. Specimen: blood. The origin of this receptor is a middle-aged man in good health. The chain is built from TRBV19 and TRBJ1-5, with 9 bases lining up with TRBD1. CDR3 DNA: TGTGCCAGTACCCTAGGGACAGGGTCACGGCCCCAGCATTTT. Translation: CASTLGTGSRPQHF.